This entry concerns a single T cell receptor (beta chain). What it binds is unknown. V lost 2 bases and J lost 0, with 10 bases in between. The germline V gene has CDR1 MNHNY and CDR2 SVGAGI (reference sequence). CDR3 size: 15 residues. These data originate in a study of beta chain features in type 1 diabetes. The wider study: Cell yields, gender and age were comparable in patients and healthy donors. General observations from the study: Among type 1 diabetes patients, VDJ junctions had fewer insertions and more deletions. cDNA-based reads could over-represent cells with high TCR expression. Type 1 diabetes patients had TCRB CDR3s that were shorter (moderately but significantly so) in all four CD4+ subsets.

The investigators reverse transcribed all of the isolated RNA, so they sequenced expressed TCRB transcripts. Repertoires were generated with immunoSEQ multiplex PCR, while TCRdb's copy carries only in-frame clones and drops some. The sample consists of around 19,000 clones, approximately 50% of them appearing once. The chain employs TRBV6-6 and TRBJ1-1; D might be TRBD1 (5 bases). This sequence originates from a man aged 18-30 years in good health. The sample taken for sequencing was stem cell memory CD4+ T cells from blood. In DNA, the CDR3 is TGTGCCAGCAGTTACCCCGACAGACTGAACACTGAAGCTTTCTTT. It is translated as CASSYPDRLNTEAFF.